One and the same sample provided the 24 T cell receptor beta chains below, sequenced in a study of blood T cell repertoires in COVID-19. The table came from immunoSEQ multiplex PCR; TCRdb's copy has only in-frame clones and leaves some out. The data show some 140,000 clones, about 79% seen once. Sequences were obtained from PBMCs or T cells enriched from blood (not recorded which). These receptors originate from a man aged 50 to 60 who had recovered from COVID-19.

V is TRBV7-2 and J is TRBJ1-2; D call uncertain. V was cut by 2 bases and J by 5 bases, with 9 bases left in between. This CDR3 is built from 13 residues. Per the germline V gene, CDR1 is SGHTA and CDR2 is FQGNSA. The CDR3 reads CASSLRGKYGYTF. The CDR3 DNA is TGTGCCAGCAGCTTACGCGGCAAATATGGCTACACCTTC.

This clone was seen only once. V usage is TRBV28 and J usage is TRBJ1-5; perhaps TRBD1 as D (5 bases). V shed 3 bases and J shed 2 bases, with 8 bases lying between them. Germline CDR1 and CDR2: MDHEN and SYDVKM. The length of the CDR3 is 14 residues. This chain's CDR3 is CASSFRVGNQPQHF. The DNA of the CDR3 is TGTGCCAGCAGTTTCAGGGTTGGCAATCAGCCCCAGCATTTT.

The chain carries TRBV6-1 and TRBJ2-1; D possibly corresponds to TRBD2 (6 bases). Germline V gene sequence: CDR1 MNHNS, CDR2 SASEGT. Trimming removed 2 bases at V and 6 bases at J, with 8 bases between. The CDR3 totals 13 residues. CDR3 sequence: CASSERGSNEQFF. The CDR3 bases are TGTGCCAGCAGTGAACGGGGGAGCAATGAGCAGTTCTTC.

The CDR3 reads CASSLGTGGTEAFF. The CDR3, as DNA: TGTGCCAGCAGCTTGGGGACAGGGGGCACTGAAGCTTTCTTT. The rearrangement joins TRBV5-5 to TRBJ1-1, with 10 bases matching TRBD1. This CDR3 is built from 14 residues. Germline CDR1 and CDR2: SGHKS and YYEKEE (reference sequence). The V gene end was trimmed by 0 bases and the J gene end by 4 bases; junction bases not matched to a gene: 0.

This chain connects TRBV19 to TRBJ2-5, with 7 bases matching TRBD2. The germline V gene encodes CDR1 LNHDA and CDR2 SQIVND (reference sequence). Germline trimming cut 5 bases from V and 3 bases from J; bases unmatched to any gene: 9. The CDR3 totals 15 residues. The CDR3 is CASSLPGGGEETQYF. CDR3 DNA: TGTGCCAGTAGTCTCCCTGGGGGGGGTGAAGAGACCCAGTACTTC.

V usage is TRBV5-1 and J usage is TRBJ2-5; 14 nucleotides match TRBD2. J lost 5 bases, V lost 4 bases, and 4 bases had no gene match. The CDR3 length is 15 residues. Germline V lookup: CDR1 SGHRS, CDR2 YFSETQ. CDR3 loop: CASSPGLAGAETQYF. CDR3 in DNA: TGCGCCAGCAGCCCGGGACTAGCGGGGGCCGAGACCCAGTACTTC. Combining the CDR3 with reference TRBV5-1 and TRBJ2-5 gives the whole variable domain KAGVTQTPRYLIKTRGQQVTLSCSPISGHRSVSWYQQTPGQGLQFLFEYFSETQRNKGNFPGRFSGRQFSNSRSEMNVSTLELGDSALYLCASSPGLAGAETQYFGPGTRLLVL.

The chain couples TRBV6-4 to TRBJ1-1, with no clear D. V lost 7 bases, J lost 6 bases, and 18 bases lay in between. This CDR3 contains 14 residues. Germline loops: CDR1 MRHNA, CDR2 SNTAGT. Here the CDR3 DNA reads TGTGCCAGCAAAAATACCTTCCTGAGTGCTGAAGCTTTCTTT. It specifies CASKNTFLSAEAFF.

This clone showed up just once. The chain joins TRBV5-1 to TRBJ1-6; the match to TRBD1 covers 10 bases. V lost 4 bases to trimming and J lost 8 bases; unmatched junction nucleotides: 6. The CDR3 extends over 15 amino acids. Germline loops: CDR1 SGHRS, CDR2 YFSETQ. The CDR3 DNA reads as TGCGCCAGCAGCGGAGGGACAGGGGCGGATTCACCCCTCCACTTT. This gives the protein CASSGGTGADSPLHF.

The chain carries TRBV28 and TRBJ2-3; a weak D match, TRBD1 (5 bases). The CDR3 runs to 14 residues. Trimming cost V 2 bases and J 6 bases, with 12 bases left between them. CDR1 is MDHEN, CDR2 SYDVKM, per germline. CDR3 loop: CASSLNRNSDTQYF. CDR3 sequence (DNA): TGTGCCAGCAGTTTAAACAGGAACTCTGATACGCAGTATTTT.

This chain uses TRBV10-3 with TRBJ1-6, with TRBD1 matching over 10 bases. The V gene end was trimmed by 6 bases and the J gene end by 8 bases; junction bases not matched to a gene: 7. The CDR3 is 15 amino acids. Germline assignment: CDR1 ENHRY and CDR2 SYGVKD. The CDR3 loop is CAIRERQGADSPLHF. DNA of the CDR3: TGTGCCATCAGAGAGAGACAGGGGGCTGATTCACCCCTCCACTTT.

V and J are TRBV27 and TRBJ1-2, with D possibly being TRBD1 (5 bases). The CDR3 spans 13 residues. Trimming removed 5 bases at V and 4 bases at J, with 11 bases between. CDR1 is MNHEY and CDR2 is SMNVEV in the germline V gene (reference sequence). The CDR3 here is CASSPLGVYGYTF. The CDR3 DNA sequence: TGTGCCAGCAGTCCCTTAGGGGTCTATGGCTACACCTTC.

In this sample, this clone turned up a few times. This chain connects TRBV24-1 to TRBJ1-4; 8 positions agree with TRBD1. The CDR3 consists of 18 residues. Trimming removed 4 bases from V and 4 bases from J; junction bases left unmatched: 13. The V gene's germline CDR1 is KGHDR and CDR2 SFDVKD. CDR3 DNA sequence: TGTGCCACCAGTGAGCCGTCCCGGGACAGGTTCCATAATGAAAAACTGTTTTTT. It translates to CATSEPSRDRFHNEKLFF.

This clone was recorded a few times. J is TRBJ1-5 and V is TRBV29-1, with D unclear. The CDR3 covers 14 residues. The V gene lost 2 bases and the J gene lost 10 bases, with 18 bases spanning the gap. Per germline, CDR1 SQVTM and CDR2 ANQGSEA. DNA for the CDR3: TGCAGCGTTGAATGGGTAACGGGAGGGAATCCCCAGCATTTT. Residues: CSVEWVTGGNPQHF.

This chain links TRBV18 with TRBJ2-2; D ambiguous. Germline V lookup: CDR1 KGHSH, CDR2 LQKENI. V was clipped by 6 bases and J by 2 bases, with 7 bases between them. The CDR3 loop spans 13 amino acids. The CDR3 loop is CASSRVNTGELFF. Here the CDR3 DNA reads TGTGCCAGCTCCCGCGTTAACACCGGGGAGCTGTTTTTT.

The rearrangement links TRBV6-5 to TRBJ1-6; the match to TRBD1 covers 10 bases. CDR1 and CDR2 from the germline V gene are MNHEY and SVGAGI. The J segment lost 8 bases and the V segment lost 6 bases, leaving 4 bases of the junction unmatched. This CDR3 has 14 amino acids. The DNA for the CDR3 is TGTGCCAGCAGCCTAGGACAGGGGGATTCACCCCTCCACTTT. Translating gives CASSLGQGDSPLHF.

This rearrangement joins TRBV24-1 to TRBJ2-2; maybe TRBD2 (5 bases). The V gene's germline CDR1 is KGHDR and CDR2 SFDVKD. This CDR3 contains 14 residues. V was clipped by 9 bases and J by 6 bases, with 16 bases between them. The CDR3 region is CATGSKGEAGELFF. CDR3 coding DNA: TGTGCCACCGGTTCTAAGGGAGAGGCCGGGGAGCTGTTTTTT.

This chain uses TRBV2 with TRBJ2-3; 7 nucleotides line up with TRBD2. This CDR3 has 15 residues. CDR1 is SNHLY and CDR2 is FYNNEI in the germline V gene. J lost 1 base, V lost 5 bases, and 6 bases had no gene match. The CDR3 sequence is CASSWGGSGTDTQYF. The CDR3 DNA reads TGTGCCAGCAGTTGGGGGGGAAGTGGCACAGATACGCAGTATTTT.

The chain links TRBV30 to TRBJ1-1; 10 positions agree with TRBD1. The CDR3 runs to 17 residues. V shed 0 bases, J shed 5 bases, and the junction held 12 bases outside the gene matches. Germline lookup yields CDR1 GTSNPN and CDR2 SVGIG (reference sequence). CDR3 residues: CAWSVPFRTGGRTEAFF. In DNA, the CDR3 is TGTGCCTGGAGTGTACCATTTCGGACAGGGGGAAGAACTGAAGCTTTCTTT.

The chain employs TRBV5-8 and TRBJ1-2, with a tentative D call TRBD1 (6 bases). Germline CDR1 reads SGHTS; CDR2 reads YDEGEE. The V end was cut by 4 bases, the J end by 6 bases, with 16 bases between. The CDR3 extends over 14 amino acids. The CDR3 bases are TGTGCCAGCAGCCATCAATTAACAGGGAATGGCTACACCTTC. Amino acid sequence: CASSHQLTGNGYTF.

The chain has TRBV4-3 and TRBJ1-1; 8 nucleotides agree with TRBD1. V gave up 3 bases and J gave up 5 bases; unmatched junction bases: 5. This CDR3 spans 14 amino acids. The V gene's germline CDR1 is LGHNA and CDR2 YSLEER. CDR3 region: CASSHTNRGTEAFF. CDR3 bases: TGCGCCAGCAGCCACACAAACAGGGGGACTGAAGCTTTCTTT.

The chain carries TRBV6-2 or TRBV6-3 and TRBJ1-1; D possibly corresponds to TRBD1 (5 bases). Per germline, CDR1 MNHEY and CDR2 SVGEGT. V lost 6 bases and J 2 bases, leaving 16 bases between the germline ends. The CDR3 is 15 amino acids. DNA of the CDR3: TGTGCCAGCAGCCGCGACAGCCTTTATAACACTGAAGCTTTCTTT. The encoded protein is CASSRDSLYNTEAFF.

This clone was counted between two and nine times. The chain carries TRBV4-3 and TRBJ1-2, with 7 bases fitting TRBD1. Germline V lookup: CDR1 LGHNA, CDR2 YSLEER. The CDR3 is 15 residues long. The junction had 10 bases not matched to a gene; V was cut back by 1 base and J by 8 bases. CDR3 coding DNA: TGCGCCAGCAGCCAAGGCGGTACAGGGGCAGGGGGCTACACCTTC. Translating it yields CASSQGGTGAGGYTF.

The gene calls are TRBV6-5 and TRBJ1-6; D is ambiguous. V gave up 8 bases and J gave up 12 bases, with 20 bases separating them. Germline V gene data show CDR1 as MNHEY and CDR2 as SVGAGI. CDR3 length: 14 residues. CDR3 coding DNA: TGTGCCAGCGGACCGGGGTTCGCTGGGCGACCCCTCCACTTT. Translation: CASGPGFAGRPLHF.

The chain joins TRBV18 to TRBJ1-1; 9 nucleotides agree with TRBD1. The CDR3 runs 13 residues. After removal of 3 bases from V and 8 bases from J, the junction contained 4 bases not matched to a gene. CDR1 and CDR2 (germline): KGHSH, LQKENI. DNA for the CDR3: TGTGCCAGCTCACCGTTCGGACAGGGGGAAGCTTTCTTT. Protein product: CASSPFGQGEAFF.